This TCR beta chain emerged from a study of T cell repertoires in aging, cancer and after chemotherapy. On the study more broadly: Glioblastoma patients receiving temozolomide-based therapy gave paired samples before and after chemotherapy.

Amplification of TCR beta used genomic DNA extracted from peripheral blood. Trimming cost V 5 bases and J 1 base, with 8 bases left between them. The CDR3 runs to 14 residues. Germline V gene lookup returns CDR1 PRHDT and CDR2 FYEKMQ (reference sequence). Multiplex touch-down PCR with TRB-A/B primers amplified rearranged V-D-J TRB sequences. TCRdb re-called the multiplex PCR reads through MiXCR, storing one row per CDR3 protein. This table holds around 20,000 distinct CDR3 sequences, 37% found once. The TCR originated in a human donor with a solid tumor. V gene TRBV13 combines with J gene TRBJ2-2; a weak D match, TRBD1 (6 bases). The sample consisted of blood. The CDR3 protein is CASSRGQNTGELFF. DNA of the CDR3: TGTGCCAGCAGCAGGGGACAGAACACCGGGGAGCTGTTTTTT.